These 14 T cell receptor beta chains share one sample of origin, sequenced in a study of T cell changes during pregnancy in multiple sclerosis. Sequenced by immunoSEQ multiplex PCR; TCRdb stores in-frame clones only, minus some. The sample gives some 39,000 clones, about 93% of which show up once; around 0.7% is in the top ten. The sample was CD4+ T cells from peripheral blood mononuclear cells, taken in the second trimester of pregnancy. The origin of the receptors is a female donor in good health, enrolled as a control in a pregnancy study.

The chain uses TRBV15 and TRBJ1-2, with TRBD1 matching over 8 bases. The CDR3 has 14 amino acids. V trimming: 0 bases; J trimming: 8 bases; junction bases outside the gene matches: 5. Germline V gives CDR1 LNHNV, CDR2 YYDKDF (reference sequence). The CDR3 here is CATSRDQGAKGYTF. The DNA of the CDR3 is TGTGCCACCAGCAGAGATCAGGGGGCGAAGGGCTACACCTTC.

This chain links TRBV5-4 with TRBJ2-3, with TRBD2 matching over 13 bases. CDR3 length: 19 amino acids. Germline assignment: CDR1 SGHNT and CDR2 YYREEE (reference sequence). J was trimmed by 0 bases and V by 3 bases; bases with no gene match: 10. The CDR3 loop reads CASSSRWGLAGTSTDTQYF. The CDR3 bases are TGTGCCAGCAGCTCCCGCTGGGGACTAGCGGGAACTAGCACAGATACGCAGTATTTT.

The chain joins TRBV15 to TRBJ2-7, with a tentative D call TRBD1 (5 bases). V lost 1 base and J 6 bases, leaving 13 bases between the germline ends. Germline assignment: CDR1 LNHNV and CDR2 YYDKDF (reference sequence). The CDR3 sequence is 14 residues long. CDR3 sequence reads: CATSRGGRVVEQYF. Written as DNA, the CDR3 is TGTGCCACCAGCAGAGGTGGCAGGGTCGTCGAGCAGTACTTC.

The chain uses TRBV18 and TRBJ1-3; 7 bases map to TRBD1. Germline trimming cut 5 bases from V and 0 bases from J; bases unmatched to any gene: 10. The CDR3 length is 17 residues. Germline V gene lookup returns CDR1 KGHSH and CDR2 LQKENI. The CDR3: CASSSKIGGDSGNTIYF. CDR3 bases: TGTGCCAGCTCAAGTAAGATAGGGGGCGACTCTGGAAACACCATATATTTT.

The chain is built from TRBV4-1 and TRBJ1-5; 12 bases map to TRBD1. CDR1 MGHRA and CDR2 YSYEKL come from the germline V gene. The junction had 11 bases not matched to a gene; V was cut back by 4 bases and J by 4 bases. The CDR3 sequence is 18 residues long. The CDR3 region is CASSPYVMGQGANQPQHF. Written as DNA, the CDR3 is TGCGCCAGCAGCCCTTATGTTATGGGACAGGGGGCGAATCAGCCCCAGCATTTT.

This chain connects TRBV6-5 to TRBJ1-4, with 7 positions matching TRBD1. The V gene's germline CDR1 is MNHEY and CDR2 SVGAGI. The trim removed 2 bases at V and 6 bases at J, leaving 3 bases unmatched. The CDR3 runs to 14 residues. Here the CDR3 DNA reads TGTGCCAGCAGTTACCAAGGGGGCGATGAAAAACTGTTTTTT. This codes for CASSYQGGDEKLFF.

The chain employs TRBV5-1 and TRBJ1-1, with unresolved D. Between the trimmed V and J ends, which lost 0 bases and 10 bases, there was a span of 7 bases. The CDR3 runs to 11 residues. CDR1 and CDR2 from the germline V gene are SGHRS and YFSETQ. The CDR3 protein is CASSLDKVAFF. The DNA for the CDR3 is TGCGCCAGCAGCTTGGACAAAGTAGCTTTCTTT. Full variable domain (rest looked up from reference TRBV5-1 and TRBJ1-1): KAGVTQTPRYLIKTRGQQVTLSCSPISGHRSVSWYQQTPGQGLQFLFEYFSETQRNKGNFPGRFSGRQFSNSRSEMNVSTLELGDSALYLCASSLDKVAFFGQGTRLTVV.

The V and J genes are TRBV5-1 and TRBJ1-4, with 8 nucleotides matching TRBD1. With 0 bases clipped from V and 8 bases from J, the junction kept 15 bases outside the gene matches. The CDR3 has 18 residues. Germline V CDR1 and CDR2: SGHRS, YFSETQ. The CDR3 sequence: CASSLEDRVNTGVEKLFF. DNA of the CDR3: TGCGCCAGCAGCTTGGAGGACAGGGTGAATACGGGAGTGGAAAAACTGTTTTTT.

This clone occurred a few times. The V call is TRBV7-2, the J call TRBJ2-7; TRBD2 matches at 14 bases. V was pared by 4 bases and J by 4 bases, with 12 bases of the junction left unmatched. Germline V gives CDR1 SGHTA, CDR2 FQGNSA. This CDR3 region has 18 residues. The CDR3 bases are TGTGCCAGCAGCTCCCAGACTAGCGGGGGGGCATATCAATACGAGCAGTACTTC. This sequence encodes CASSSQTSGGAYQYEQYF.

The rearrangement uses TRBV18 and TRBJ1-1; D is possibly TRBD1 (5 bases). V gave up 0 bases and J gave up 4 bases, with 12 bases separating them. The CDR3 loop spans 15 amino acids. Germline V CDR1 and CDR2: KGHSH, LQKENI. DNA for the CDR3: TGTGCCAGCTCACCACCGCAGGGTATGGGCACTGAAGCTTTCTTT. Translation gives CASSPPQGMGTEAFF.

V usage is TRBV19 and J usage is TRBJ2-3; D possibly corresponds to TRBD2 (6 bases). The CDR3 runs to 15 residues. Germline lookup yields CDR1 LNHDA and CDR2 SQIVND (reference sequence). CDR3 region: CASKPGELSPDTQYF. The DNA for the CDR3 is TGTGCTTCAAAACCGGGGGAACTCAGTCCAGATACGCAGTATTTT.

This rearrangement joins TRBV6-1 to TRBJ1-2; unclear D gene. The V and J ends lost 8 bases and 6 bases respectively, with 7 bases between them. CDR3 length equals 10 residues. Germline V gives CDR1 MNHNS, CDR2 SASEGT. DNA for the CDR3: TGTGCCAGCCTCTTCGATGGCTACACCTTC. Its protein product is CASLFDGYTF.

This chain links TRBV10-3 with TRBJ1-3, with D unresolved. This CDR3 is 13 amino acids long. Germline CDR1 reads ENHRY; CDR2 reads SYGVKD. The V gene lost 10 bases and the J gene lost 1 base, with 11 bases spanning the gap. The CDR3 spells CATEQVSGNTIYF. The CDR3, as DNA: TGTGCCACCGAACAAGTATCTGGAAACACCATATATTTT.

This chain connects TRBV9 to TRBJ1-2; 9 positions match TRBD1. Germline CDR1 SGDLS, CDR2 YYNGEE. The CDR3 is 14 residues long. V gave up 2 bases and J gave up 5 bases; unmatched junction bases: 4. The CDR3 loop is CASSVAGTGYGYTF. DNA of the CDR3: TGTGCCAGCAGCGTCGCGGGGACAGGGTATGGCTACACCTTC.